The 10 T cell receptor beta chains below come from one sample, sequenced in a study of T cell changes during pregnancy in multiple sclerosis. Profiled with immunoSEQ multiplex PCR; TCRdb holds only in-frame clones, not every one. The sample includes about 31,000 clones, around 91% seen only once; the top ten take about 5.8%. The sample in question was CD8+ T cells from peripheral blood mononuclear cells, obtained in the second trimester of pregnancy. The receptors come from a female donor with multiple sclerosis, enrolled in a pregnancy study.

The sample holds a few counts of this clone. The chain has TRBV14 and TRBJ2-2, with D perhaps matching TRBD1 (9 bases). The germline V gene has CDR1 SGHDN and CDR2 FVKESK. This CDR3 contains 17 residues. V gave up 3 bases and J gave up 3 bases, with 17 bases separating them. CDR3 residues: CASSQLAGQGHTGELFF. CDR3 bases: TGTGCCAGCAGCCAGTTAGCGGGACAGGGTCACACCGGGGAGCTGTTTTTT.

This chain uses TRBV30 with TRBJ2-1, with TRBD2 identical over 10 bases. CDR3 length: 13 residues. The V gene's germline CDR1 is GTSNPN and CDR2 SVGIG (reference sequence). Germline trimming cut 5 bases from V and 9 bases from J; bases unmatched to any gene: 7. The DNA of the CDR3 is TGTGCCTGGGTCCCTAGCGGGAGTAGTGAGCAGTTCTTC. It specifies CAWVPSGSSEQFF.

This clone occurred once. The V and J genes are TRBV18 and TRBJ2-7; 7 bases are a match to TRBD1. After removal of 5 bases from V and 5 bases from J, the junction contained 9 bases not matched to a gene. Germline V lookup: CDR1 KGHSH, CDR2 LQKENI. This CDR3 has 14 residues. The CDR3 region is CASSSRQGYHEQYF. The CDR3 DNA reads as TGTGCCAGCTCATCACGACAGGGATACCACGAGCAGTACTTC.

The rearrangement joins TRBV7-2 to TRBJ1-2; TRBD1 aligns across 8 bases. Germline V gene sequence: CDR1 SGHTA, CDR2 FQGNSA. The CDR3 runs 16 residues. V was pared by 5 bases and J by 7 bases, with 15 bases of the junction left unmatched. The CDR3: CASSKLWWPGGSGYTF. The CDR3 nucleotides are TGTGCCAGCAGCAAGCTTTGGTGGCCAGGGGGCTCTGGCTACACCTTC.

The gene calls are TRBV11-3 and TRBJ1-1; TRBD1 aligns across 9 bases. Germline CDR1 reads SGHNT; CDR2 reads YENEEA. V gave up 5 bases and J gave up 0 bases; unmatched junction bases: 7. This CDR3 contains 16 residues. The CDR3 sequence is CASSPRDREVNTEAFF. CDR3 DNA: TGTGCCAGCAGCCCTAGGGACAGGGAAGTGAACACTGAAGCTTTCTTT. Full variable domain (missing parts from reference TRBV11-3 and TRBJ1-1): EAGVVQSPRYKIIEKKQPVAFWCNPISGHNTLYWYLQNLGQGPELLIRYENEEAVDDSQLPKDRFSAERLKGVDSTLKIQPAELGDSAVYLCASSPRDREVNTEAFFGQGTRLTVV.

V and J are TRBV10-1 and TRBJ2-3, with TRBD2 matching 7 bases. Germline values: CDR1 WNHNN, CDR2 SYGVQD (reference sequence). The V and J ends lost 8 bases and 5 bases, in that order; junction bases with no gene match: 10. This CDR3 is built from 14 residues. CDR3 nucleotides: TGCGCCAGCCCCCCGAGCGGGAATAGAGATACGCAGTATTTT. This encodes CASPPSGNRDTQYF.

The rearrangement joins TRBV5-5 to TRBJ2-7; TRBD2 aligns across 9 bases. The V segment lost 0 bases and the J segment 3 bases; nucleotides outside the gene matches: 4. Germline lookup yields CDR1 SGHKS and CDR2 YYEKEE (reference sequence). The CDR3 has 15 residues. The DNA of the CDR3 is TGTGCCAGCAGCTTGGTATCTAGCGGGAACTACGAGCAGTACTTC. Amino acid sequence: CASSLVSSGNYEQYF.

The V call is TRBV6-6, the J call TRBJ1-1; TRBD1 is a possible D gene (6 bases). V dropped 5 bases and J dropped 6 bases, with 16 bases sitting between them. This CDR3 has 14 amino acids. Germline V CDR1 and CDR2: MNHNY, SVGAGI (reference sequence). CDR3 DNA: TGTGCCAGCAGTCCCCGCGACAGGATGGCTGAAGCTTTCTTT. This encodes CASSPRDRMAEAFF.

This clone showed up just a few times. The V and J genes are TRBV4-1 and TRBJ2-7; D might be TRBD1 (5 bases). The V gene lost 8 bases and the J gene lost 2 bases, with 13 bases spanning the gap. The CDR3 has 13 amino acids. Germline CDR1 MGHRA, CDR2 YSYEKL. CDR3 sequence reads: CASGDVGAYEQYF. Here the CDR3 DNA reads TGCGCCAGCGGCGATGTAGGGGCCTACGAGCAGTACTTC.

The rearrangement uses TRBV9 and TRBJ2-7, with D maybe TRBD2 (5 bases). Germline V gene sequence: CDR1 SGDLS, CDR2 YYNGEE. The CDR3 is 13 amino acids. V lost 0 bases and J 5 bases, leaving 9 bases between the germline ends. The CDR3: CASSVGEEDEQYF. CDR3 sequence (DNA): TGTGCCAGCAGCGTAGGCGAGGAGGACGAGCAGTACTTC.